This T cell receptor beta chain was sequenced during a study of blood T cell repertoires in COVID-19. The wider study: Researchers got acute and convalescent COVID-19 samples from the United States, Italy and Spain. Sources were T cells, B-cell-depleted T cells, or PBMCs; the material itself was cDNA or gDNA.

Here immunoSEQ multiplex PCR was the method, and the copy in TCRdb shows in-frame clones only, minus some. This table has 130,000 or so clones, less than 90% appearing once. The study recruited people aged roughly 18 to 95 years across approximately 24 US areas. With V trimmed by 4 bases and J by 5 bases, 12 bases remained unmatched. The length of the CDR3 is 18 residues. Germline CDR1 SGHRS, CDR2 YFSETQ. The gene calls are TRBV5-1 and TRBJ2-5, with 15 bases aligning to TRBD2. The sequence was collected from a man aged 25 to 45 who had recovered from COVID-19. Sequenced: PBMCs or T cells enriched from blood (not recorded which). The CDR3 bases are TGCGCCAGCAGCCCAGGGTGGACTAGCGGGGGGGCTACCGAGACCCAGTACTTC. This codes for CASSPGWTSGGATETQYF. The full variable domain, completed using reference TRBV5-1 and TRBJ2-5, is KAGVTQTPRYLIKTRGQQVTLSCSPISGHRSVSWYQQTPGQGLQFLFEYFSETQRNKGNFPGRFSGRQFSNSRSEMNVSTLELGDSALYLCASSPGWTSGGATETQYFGPGTRLLVL.